One sample yielded the 31 T cell receptor beta chains listed below, sequenced in a study of T cell responses to AZD1222 COVID-19 vaccine. Repertoires were generated with immunoSEQ multiplex PCR, while TCRdb's copy carries only in-frame clones and drops some. The sample has some 130,000 clones, roughly 92% seen once. This specimen was peripheral blood, taken on day 0 of AZD1222 vaccination. These receptors were taken from an adult in good health.

The rearrangement links TRBV5-1 to TRBJ1-1; the D gene is possibly TRBD1 (5 bases). V was pared by 4 bases and J by 0 bases, with 13 bases between. This CDR3 spans 15 amino acids. The germline CDR1 and CDR2 sequences are SGHRS and YFSETQ. The CDR3 nucleotides are TGCGCCAGCAGCCCCCTGACAGCTATGAACACTGAAGCTTTCTTT. It specifies CASSPLTAMNTEAFF.

This chain connects TRBV12-3 or TRBV12-4 to TRBJ1-1; 7 bases agree with TRBD1. The CDR3 is made up of 13 amino acids. J gave up 9 bases and V 4 bases, and 8 bases lay outside the gene matches. The chain's CDR3 is CASSSYNRGQAFF. CDR3 bases: TGTGCCAGCAGTTCCTATAACAGGGGCCAAGCTTTCTTT.

The CDR3 coding sequence is TGTGCCAGCAGCCCAGGGACAGCCTACGAGCAGTACTTC. This codes for CASSPGTAYEQYF. The chain links TRBV5-6 to TRBJ2-7, with 7 nucleotides matching TRBD1. The junction had 3 bases not matched to a gene; V was cut back by 4 bases and J by 2 bases. The length of the CDR3 is 13 residues. CDR1 and CDR2 (germline): SGHDT, YYEEEE. Using reference TRBV5-6 and TRBJ2-7 for the parts outside the CDR3, the full variable domain is DAGVTQSPTHLIKTRGQQVTLRCSPKSGHDTVSWYQQALGQGPQFIFQYYEEEERQRGNFPDRFSGHQFPNYSSELNVNALLLGDSALYLCASSPGTAYEQYFGPGTRLTVT.

The J gene is TRBJ1-5, the V gene TRBV12-5, with D maybe TRBD1 (5 bases). The CDR3 length is 15 residues. Germline CDR1 LGHNT, CDR2 FRNRAP. V lost 6 bases, J lost 2 bases, and 14 bases lay in between. The CDR3, as DNA: TGTGCTAGTGGCGAAGGGACGGTGGGCAATCAGCCCCAGCATTTT. Encoded protein: CASGEGTVGNQPQHF.

Concerning this clone itself: A much larger clone is a single base away; this may be a read error. This chain connects TRBV27 to TRBJ1-1; D gene uncertain. Germline CDR1 and CDR2: MNHEY and SMNVEV (reference sequence). Trimming took off 1 base at V and 1 base at J, with 4 bases between the two ends. This CDR3 has 13 amino acids. The CDR3 spells CASSLFGNTEAFF. Here the CDR3 DNA reads TGTGCCAGCAGTTTATTCGGGAACACTGAAGCTTTCTTT.

This clone was detected once. The chain carries TRBV5-4 and TRBJ2-2; TRBD1 might be the D (6 bases). V was pared by 4 bases and J by 7 bases, with 11 bases between. From germline, CDR1 is SGHNT and CDR2 YYREEE (reference sequence). This CDR3 has 13 residues. The CDR3 nucleotides are TGTGCCAGCAGCAGCGACAGGCACGGGGAGCTGTTTTTT. The encoded protein is CASSSDRHGELFF.

Concerning this clone: This sample also contains other DNA sequences that code for the same CDR3. The chain combines TRBV2 with TRBJ2-7; D gene unclear. The CDR3 extends over 11 amino acids. Germline V gene sequence: CDR1 SNHLY, CDR2 FYNNEI. Trimming took 5 bases from V and 1 from J, leaving 3 bases between them. The CDR3 DNA sequence: TGTGCCAGCAGTATTTCCTACGAGCAGTACTTC. Its protein product is CASSISYEQYF.

The chain couples TRBV18 to TRBJ1-2; D ambiguous. From germline, CDR1 is KGHSH and CDR2 LQKENI. There are 14 residues in the CDR3. Between the trimmed V and J ends, which lost 0 bases and 8 bases, there was a span of 13 bases. In DNA, the CDR3 is TGTGCCAGCTCACCACCGGAGTTTTTTCGAGGCTACACCTTC. Amino acids: CASSPPEFFRGYTF.

The CDR3 DNA is TGTGCCAGCAGTGAGGGACAGGGTGGTGTCTATGGCTACACCTTC. Its translation is CASSEGQGGVYGYTF. The chain couples TRBV27 to TRBJ1-2, with 9 nucleotides matching TRBD1. The germline V gene encodes CDR1 MNHEY and CDR2 SMNVEV (reference sequence). The J segment lost 4 bases and the V segment lost 5 bases, leaving 8 bases of the junction unmatched. This CDR3 comprises 15 residues.

J is TRBJ1-1 and V is TRBV7-9; D is uncertain. Trimming cost V 3 bases and J 0 bases, with 17 bases left between them. Per germline, CDR1 SEHNR and CDR2 FQNEAQ (reference sequence). This CDR3 contains 17 residues. The CDR3 sequence: CASSLGSFGVLNTEAFF. The CDR3 nucleotides are TGTGCCAGCAGCTTGGGCAGCTTCGGGGTTTTGAACACTGAAGCTTTCTTT.

V gene TRBV5-1 combines with J gene TRBJ1-2, with 11 positions matching TRBD1. After removal of 4 bases from V and 8 bases from J, the junction contained 7 bases not matched to a gene. Germline CDR1 is SGHRS and CDR2 is YFSETQ. CDR3 length: 14 amino acids. CDR3 in DNA: TGCGCCAGCAGCCAAGGACAGGGGGCGAAGGGCTACACCTTC. Protein product: CASSQGQGAKGYTF.

The chain combines TRBV14 with TRBJ1-2; D is unresolved. Germline V lookup: CDR1 SGHDN, CDR2 FVKESK. The V end was cut by 0 bases, the J end by 8 bases, with 10 bases between. CDR3 size: 13 residues. CDR3 DNA sequence: TGTGCCAGCAGCCAAGATCTCGGACTGGGCTACACCTTC. Translated: CASSQDLGLGYTF.

This clone was recorded only once. The V and J genes are TRBV7-9 and TRBJ1-5; no definite D call. V lost 3 bases and J lost 5, with 5 bases in between. The length of the CDR3 is 12 residues. Germline CDR1 SEHNR, CDR2 FQNEAQ (reference sequence). CDR3 coding DNA: TGTGCCAGCAGCTTCCAAGATCAGCCCCAGCATTTT. Its protein product is CASSFQDQPQHF.

This chain connects TRBV10-2 to TRBJ2-7; TRBD1 agrees at 8 bases. This CDR3 is built from 13 residues. Germline trimming cut 11 bases from V and 0 bases from J; bases unmatched to any gene: 6. Germline-derived CDR1 and CDR2 are WSHSY and SAAADI. This chain's CDR3 is CAAGQVSSYEQYF. Here the CDR3 DNA reads TGCGCCGCGGGACAGGTCAGCTCCTACGAGCAGTACTTC.

The V gene is TRBV6-5, the J gene TRBJ2-1; D is undetermined. There are 14 residues in the CDR3. Germline CDR1 MNHEY, CDR2 SVGAGI. The V and J ends lost 3 bases and 2 bases respectively, with 8 bases between them. The CDR3 DNA sequence: TGTGCCAGCAGTTATACTCCTGCCTACAATGAGCAGTTCTTC. Translation: CASSYTPAYNEQFF.

The chain combines TRBV6-5 with TRBJ2-1; D ambiguous. The CDR3 has 13 residues. The germline V and J ends were trimmed by 2 bases and 4 bases, with 6 bases remaining between them. Per the germline V gene, CDR1 is MNHEY and CDR2 is SVGAGI. The CDR3 DNA follows: TGTGCCAGCAGTTACAGGGCTTACAATGAGCAGTTCTTC. Protein: CASSYRAYNEQFF.

This chain connects TRBV9 to TRBJ1-1; 8 bases map to TRBD1. V was clipped by 5 bases and J by 1 base; unmatched bases: 4. In germline, CDR1 is SGDLS, CDR2 YYNGEE. The CDR3 has 14 residues. The CDR3 loop is CASRPGTGNTEAFF. CDR3 coding DNA: TGTGCCAGCAGACCCGGGACAGGGAACACTGAAGCTTTCTTT. The full variable domain, in which reference TRBV9 and TRBJ1-1 provide the parts outside the CDR3, is DSGVTQTPKHLITATGQRVTLRCSPRSGDLSVYWYQQSLDQGLQFLIQYYNGEERAKGNILERFSAQQFPDLHSELNLSSLELGDSALYFCASRPGTGNTEAFFGQGTRLTVV.

The V and J genes are TRBV30 and TRBJ2-1; D might be TRBD2 (6 bases). This CDR3 comprises 13 residues. V dropped 0 bases and J dropped 7 bases, with 10 bases sitting between them. The germline V gene has CDR1 GTSNPN and CDR2 SVGIG (reference sequence). Here the CDR3 reads CAWSVDAGNEQFF. The CDR3 DNA is TGTGCCTGGAGTGTAGATGCGGGGAATGAGCAGTTCTTC.

The J gene is TRBJ1-6, the V gene TRBV7-3; no firm D call. The CDR3 is 13 amino acids. V lost 3 bases and J lost 6, with 6 bases in between. Per the germline V gene, CDR1 is SGHTA and CDR2 is FQGTGA. The CDR3 DNA sequence: TGTGCCAGCAGCTTTAGAGCTAATTCACCCCTCCACTTT. Residues: CASSFRANSPLHF.

The J gene is TRBJ1-1, the V gene TRBV2, with D perhaps TRBD1 (5 bases). CDR3 length: 12 amino acids. Trimming cost V 6 bases and J 1 base, with 6 bases left between them. The germline V gene has CDR1 SNHLY and CDR2 FYNNEI. The CDR3: CASRGQNTEAFF. CDR3 DNA sequence: TGTGCCAGCAGGGGGCAGAACACTGAAGCTTTCTTT.

The chain carries TRBV9 and TRBJ2-2; 8 bases agree with TRBD2. V lost 0 bases to trimming and J lost 6 bases; unmatched junction nucleotides: 19. The CDR3 loop spans 20 amino acids. Germline CDR1 is SGDLS and CDR2 is YYNGEE. The CDR3 here is CASSVERNSGTRFRAGELFF. CDR3 bases: TGTGCCAGCAGCGTAGAGAGGAATTCCGGGACTAGGTTTAGGGCCGGGGAGCTGTTTTTT.

The rearrangement uses TRBV7-6 and TRBJ1-2, with 8 bases fitting TRBD1. V lost 3 bases, J lost 8 bases, and 5 bases stayed unmatched. Per germline, CDR1 SGHVS and CDR2 FNYEAQ. The CDR3 is 13 residues long. Here the CDR3 reads CASSLTDREGYTF. The CDR3 DNA sequence: TGTGCCAGCAGCTTGACGGACAGGGAAGGCTACACCTTC. The variable domain in full, completed from reference TRBV7-6 and TRBJ1-2, reads GAGVSQSPRYKVTKRGQDVALRCDPISGHVSLYWYRQALGQGPEFLTYFNYEAQQDKSGLPNDRFSAERPEGSISTLTIQRTEQRDSAMYRCASSLTDREGYTFGSGTRLTVV.

The chain uses TRBV18 and TRBJ2-5; 8 nucleotides agree with TRBD2. Trimming at V came to 0 bases and at J to 4 bases, leaving 4 bases not matched to a gene. CDR1 and CDR2 from the germline V gene are KGHSH and LQKENI. This CDR3 is built from 15 residues. The CDR3 DNA reads TGTGCCAGCTCACCACCCACGACTAGCGCAGAGACCCAGTACTTC. This translates into CASSPPTTSAETQYF. Full variable domain (outside the CDR3, taken from reference TRBV18 and TRBJ2-5): NAGVMQNPRHLVRRRGQEARLRCSPMKGHSHVYWYRQLPEEGLKFMVYLQKENIIDESGMPKERFSAEFPKEGPSILRIQQVVRGDSAAYFCASSPPTTSAETQYFGPGTRLLVL.

This clone came up once. J is TRBJ2-7 and V is TRBV6-5, with 7 bases identical to TRBD1. Germline V gene data show CDR1 as MNHEY and CDR2 as SVGAGI. The CDR3 extends over 16 amino acids. The ends lost 2 bases at V and 2 bases at J; junction bases unmatched: 9. DNA for the CDR3: TGTGCCAGCAGTTACCAACAGGGGCTCCATACCTACGAGCAGTACTTC. Its translation is CASSYQQGLHTYEQYF.

The V call is TRBV9, the J call TRBJ2-1; D remains unclear. From germline, CDR1 is SGDLS and CDR2 YYNGEE. The ends were cut back, 2 bases at V and 6 bases at J, with 9 bases in the middle. The CDR3 consists of 13 residues. The CDR3 loop reads CASSVDPFNEQFF. The CDR3 DNA reads TGTGCCAGCAGCGTCGACCCGTTCAATGAGCAGTTCTTC.

The chain uses TRBV30 and TRBJ2-7; perhaps TRBD1 as D (6 bases). Trimming took off 5 bases at V and 3 bases at J, with 20 bases between the two ends. The CDR3 contains 15 residues. The germline V gene encodes CDR1 GTSNPN and CDR2 SVGIG (reference sequence). The CDR3 protein is CAWANPGQAHYEQYF. The CDR3 nucleotides read TGTGCCTGGGCGAACCCGGGACAAGCTCACTACGAGCAGTACTTC.

The rearrangement links TRBV7-2 to TRBJ1-4, with 8 positions matching TRBD1. CDR1 is SGHTA and CDR2 is FQGNSA in the germline V gene. CDR3 length: 15 amino acids. The J segment lost 8 bases and the V segment lost 4 bases, leaving 9 bases of the junction unmatched. This CDR3 reads CASSSTGTGGEKLFF. The CDR3 DNA reads TGTGCCAGCAGCTCAACCGGGACAGGAGGGGAAAAACTGTTTTTT.

This chain joins TRBV6-5 and TRBJ1-2; D might be TRBD1 (5 bases). The V end was cut by 6 bases, the J end by 1 base, with 15 bases between. This CDR3 is 15 amino acids long. Germline assignment: CDR1 MNHEY and CDR2 SVGAGI. The CDR3 DNA reads as TGTGCCAGCAGGACGGGGGGAGGGGATAACTATGGCTACACCTTC. Protein product: CASRTGGGDNYGYTF.

The V gene is TRBV25-1, the J gene TRBJ2-5, with D perhaps TRBD2 (6 bases). From germline, CDR1 is MGHDK and CDR2 SYGVNS. V lost 2 bases and J lost 1, with 11 bases in between. The CDR3 consists of 15 residues. The CDR3 region is CASSETGDRQETQYF. DNA of the CDR3: TGTGCCAGCAGTGAAACGGGGGACCGCCAAGAGACCCAGTACTTC.

This chain uses TRBV6-5 with TRBJ1-4; the D gene is possibly TRBD1 (6 bases). Germline assignment: CDR1 MNHEY and CDR2 SVGAGI. V lost 10 bases to trimming and J lost 8 bases, with 20 bases between them. The length of the CDR3 is 14 residues. CDR3 amino acids: CATTPGGPGEKLFF. CDR3 DNA sequence: TGTGCCACCACCCCTGGGGGGCCTGGGGAAAAACTGTTTTTT.

The chain carries TRBV9 and TRBJ1-1; D is possibly TRBD1 (6 bases). V lost 4 bases to trimming and J lost 1 base, with 8 bases between them. Germline CDR1 SGDLS, CDR2 YYNGEE. This CDR3 region has 13 residues. The CDR3 nucleotides are TGTGCCAGCAGCCCGGGACAGAACACTGAAGCTTTCTTT. Its protein product is CASSPGQNTEAFF.